A single sample is the source of the 27 T cell receptor beta chains below, sequenced in a study of blood T cells in healthy people across ages (dated by TCRdb to the mid-2010s). Library preparation was by 5' RACE. The sequencer was an Illumina HiSeq 2500. A second PCR of about 6 to 11 cycles was performed with a sample-barcoded 5' primer and a J-beta primer mix. Using fastp trimming at Q25 and MiXCR clonotype assembly, TCRdb reanalyzed the public sequencing data and kept in-frame beta chains. Rows merge per CDR3 protein into single entries with the most common DNA and genes. Counted in this sample were 700,000 to 1,000,000 distinct CDR3 sequences; around two fifths of them appeared once. The ten largest clones take up about 21% of the sample. The specimen sequenced was blood. These receptors were taken from a man aged 55 to 69 in good health.

The chain combines TRBV6-2 or TRBV6-3 with TRBJ2-2, with 12 positions matching TRBD2. Germline CDR1 MNHEY, CDR2 SVGEGT. CDR3 size: 17 residues. The trim removed 4 bases at V and 0 bases at J, leaving 3 bases unmatched. CDR3 nucleotide sequence: TGTGCCAGCAGTTGGACTAGCGGGACCCCGAACACCGGGGAGCTGTTTTTT. It codes for CASSWTSGTPNTGELFF.

This clonotype came up once. The chain is built from TRBV10-3 and TRBJ2-3, with 10 bases matching TRBD2. V was clipped by 6 bases and J by 2 bases; unmatched bases: 2. The CDR3 extends over 14 amino acids. CDR1 and CDR2 from the germline V gene are ENHRY and SYGVKD. CDR3 amino acids: CAIRLAGDTDTQYF. In nucleotides, the CDR3 is TGTGCCATCAGGCTAGCGGGGGACACAGATACGCAGTATTTT.

This clonotype was observed a handful of times. The chain carries TRBV28 and TRBJ1-1; D possibly corresponds to TRBD1 (6 bases). Per germline, CDR1 MDHEN and CDR2 SYDVKM. The CDR3 spans 17 residues. V dropped 7 bases and J dropped 1 base, with 22 bases sitting between them. The CDR3 DNA follows: TGTGCCAGCACCTTGGGCTTGGGGGGGCGACGGAACACTGAAGCTTTCTTT. Protein product: CASTLGLGGRRNTEAFF.

This chain joins TRBV12-3 or TRBV12-4 and TRBJ2-7; no definite D call. The CDR3 runs 16 residues. V was pared by 5 bases and J by 7 bases, with 24 bases between. CDR3 in DNA: TGTGCCAGCAGTCCCTGGGGTCTCTCCCTCTCTTATGAGCAGTACTTC. It codes for CASSPWGLSLSYEQYF.

This clonotype has more than one count but fewer than ten. J is TRBJ2-7 and V is TRBV10-1; 8 nucleotides align to TRBD1. The ends lost 3 bases at V and 5 bases at J; junction bases unmatched: 9. Germline CDR1 reads WNHNN; CDR2 reads SYGVQD (reference sequence). The CDR3 has 15 residues. The CDR3 DNA sequence: TGCGCCAGCAGTGAATCAGGGACAGGTATGAACGAGCAGTACTTC. This sequence encodes CASSESGTGMNEQYF.

This clonotype appeared a few times. The V call is TRBV29-1, the J call TRBJ1-2; D is possibly TRBD1 (6 bases). The CDR3 spans 12 residues. Per germline, CDR1 SQVTM and CDR2 ANQGSEA. The V gene lost 3 bases and the J gene lost 4 bases, with 9 bases spanning the gap. The CDR3 region is CSVDRGLYGYTF. CDR3 DNA: TGCAGCGTTGATCGGGGGCTCTATGGCTACACCTTC.

The chain employs TRBV5-1 and TRBJ1-1; 9 positions agree with TRBD1. This CDR3 has 15 amino acids. The germline gives CDR1 SGHRS, CDR2 YFSETQ. V trimming: 2 bases; J trimming: 7 bases; junction bases outside the gene matches: 9. CDR3 region: CASSFTDRGGYEAFF. The CDR3 nucleotides are TGCGCCAGCAGCTTCACGGACAGGGGCGGTTATGAAGCTTTCTTT.

The J gene is TRBJ2-7, the V gene TRBV20-1, with 12 bases that match TRBD2. There are 16 residues in the CDR3. The junction had 7 bases not matched to a gene; V was cut back by 4 bases and J by 0 bases. Germline CDR1 reads DFQATT; CDR2 reads SNEGSKA (reference sequence). The CDR3 DNA reads as TGCAGTGCTATAACCGGGACTAGCGGGTTCTCCTACGAGCAGTACTTC. Protein product: CSAITGTSGFSYEQYF.

The V gene is TRBV3-1, the J gene TRBJ2-4, with D hard to call. This CDR3 has 14 amino acids. Trimming shortened V by 4 bases and J by 2 bases, and 9 bases separated the two germline ends. Germline values: CDR1 LGHDT, CDR2 YNNKEL (reference sequence). In DNA form, the CDR3 reads TGTGCCAGCAGCCTCGGTTCGACCAAAAACATTCAGTACTTC. Residues: CASSLGSTKNIQYF. The full variable domain, in which reference TRBV3-1 and TRBJ2-4 provide the parts outside the CDR3, is DTAVSQTPKYLVTQMGNDKSIKCEQNLGHDTMYWYKQDSKKFLKIMFSYNNKELIINETVPNRFSPKSPDKAHLNLHINSLELGDSAVYFCASSLGSTKNIQYFGAGTRLSVL.

The chain employs TRBV12-3 or TRBV12-4 and TRBJ2-5; D not resolved. V lost 3 bases, J lost 6 bases, and 5 bases lay in between. This CDR3 spans 11 amino acids. The CDR3 DNA reads as TGTGCCAGCAGTTTGTTGCAGACCCAGTACTTC. Translating it yields CASSLLQTQYF.

V and J are TRBV5-1 and TRBJ2-5; 11 nucleotides match TRBD2. Germline CDR1 is SGHRS and CDR2 is YFSETQ. This CDR3 spans 16 amino acids. The junction had 5 bases not matched to a gene; V was cut back by 0 bases and J by 4 bases. CDR3 region: CASSLELAGDRETQYF. The CDR3 nucleotides read TGCGCCAGCAGCTTGGAACTAGCGGGGGATCGAGAGACCCAGTACTTC.

To note about this clonotype: As the CDR3 is not closed by the conserved phenylalanine or tryptophan, this likely results from a read error. The chain carries TRBV9 and TRBJ2-5; 9 nucleotides agree with TRBD2. This CDR3 is built from 15 residues. Germline-derived CDR1 and CDR2 are SGDLS and YYNGEE. Germline trimming cut 4 bases from V and 5 bases from J; bases unmatched to any gene: 9. The CDR3 loop reads CASSKAGGSSETQYL. In DNA, the CDR3 is TGTGCCAGCAGCAAGGCGGGGGGGTCGAGTGAGACCCAGTACTTA.

This chain uses TRBV4-1 with TRBJ2-7; D is uncertain. The CDR3 has 15 residues. V shed 0 bases and J shed 2 bases, with 11 bases lying between them. The V gene's germline CDR1 is MGHRA and CDR2 YSYEKL. The CDR3 bases are TGCGCCAGCAGCCAAGAAGGACGGAACCCCTACGAGCAGTACTTC. Translating it yields CASSQEGRNPYEQYF.

This chain joins TRBV6-1 and TRBJ2-3; TRBD1 aligns across 12 bases. The CDR3 consists of 16 residues. The trim removed 4 bases at V and 5 bases at J, leaving 7 bases unmatched. Germline V gene lookup returns CDR1 MNHNS and CDR2 SASEGT. This CDR3 reads CASSGPGTGGIDTQYF. The CDR3 DNA is TGTGCCAGCAGTGGCCCGGGGACAGGGGGCATAGATACGCAGTATTTT.

The chain couples TRBV6-2 or TRBV6-3 to TRBJ1-6; TRBD1 matches at 10 bases. CDR1 is MNHEY and CDR2 is SVGEGT in the germline V gene. After removal of 3 bases from V and 10 bases from J, the junction contained 6 bases not matched to a gene. The CDR3 runs to 15 residues. The chain's CDR3 is CASSYPPGQGSPLHF. CDR3 sequence (DNA): TGTGCCAGCAGTTATCCTCCGGGACAGGGGTCACCCCTCCACTTT.

J is TRBJ1-2 and V is TRBV7-8; TRBD1 is a possible D gene (6 bases). Trimming pared 5 bases from V and 6 bases from J, leaving 13 bases between. CDR1 SGHVS and CDR2 FQNEAQ come from the germline V gene. The CDR3 contains 13 residues. CDR3 nucleotide sequence: TGTGCCAGCAGCCGAACAGGGTCTGATGGCTACACCTTC. Amino acid sequence: CASSRTGSDGYTF.

Only a few counts were recorded for this clonotype. A single base separates this from a much larger clone, so it may be a read error. This chain uses TRBV5-8 with TRBJ2-1; TRBD1 is a possible D gene (5 bases). Gene TRBJ2-7 matches the end of the DNA better, so the J call may be wrong. Germline V gene data show CDR1 as SGHTS and CDR2 as YDEGEE. This CDR3 contains 16 residues. The DNA of the CDR3 is TGTGCCAGCAGCTTGGTCCGCAGGGCGAACTACAATGAGCAGTACTTC. The encoded protein is CASSLVRRANYNEQYF.

This clonotype was detected a few times. J is TRBJ2-5 and V is TRBV5-5, with 8 bases fitting TRBD1. V dropped 4 bases and J dropped 4; count of bases not matched to a gene: 12. Germline-derived CDR1 and CDR2 are SGHKS and YYEKEE (reference sequence). The CDR3 spans 16 residues. The CDR3 protein is CASSRPHRTGSETQYF. CDR3 bases: TGTGCCAGCAGCCGCCCTCACCGGACAGGGTCAGAGACCCAGTACTTC.

Turning to this clonotype: It may be a read error: a sequence one base away is much more abundant. V usage is TRBV4-2 and J usage is TRBJ2-5; 13 bases map to TRBD2. The DNA end favors TRBJ2-7, so the J call may be wrong. The germline V gene has CDR1 LGHNA and CDR2 YNFKEQ. The CDR3 length is 15 residues. The CDR3 protein is CAGSQGTSGDYEQYF. CDR3 nucleotide sequence: TGTGCCGGCAGCCAAGGGACTAGCGGGGACTACGAGCAGTACTTC.

The chain couples TRBV27 to TRBJ2-3; TRBD1 aligns across 9 bases. V was pared by 6 bases and J by 4 bases, with 8 bases of the junction left unmatched. The CDR3 covers 15 residues. Germline lookup yields CDR1 MNHEY and CDR2 SMNVEV (reference sequence). CDR3 in amino acids: CASSKGQGFADTQYF. The CDR3 region has the DNA TGTGCCAGCAGCAAAGGACAGGGGTTTGCAGATACGCAGTATTTT.

This clonotype has a handful of counts. The chain carries TRBV24-1 and TRBJ2-1; no definite D call. Germline assignment: CDR1 KGHDR and CDR2 SFDVKD. Trimming took 4 bases from V and 2 from J, leaving 8 bases between them. The CDR3 sequence is 14 residues long. The CDR3 is CATSDWKTYNEQFF. CDR3 DNA sequence: TGTGCCACCAGTGACTGGAAGACCTACAATGAGCAGTTCTTC.

The chain has TRBV7-2 and TRBJ2-7; D unclear. Between the trimmed V and J ends, which lost 3 bases and 3 bases, there was a span of 9 bases. The CDR3 spans 13 residues. Germline CDR1 and CDR2: SGHTA and FQGNSA. The CDR3 protein is CASSFLVVYEQYF. The CDR3 region has the DNA TGTGCCAGCAGCTTCCTGGTAGTCTACGAGCAGTACTTC.

The chain links TRBV27 to TRBJ2-7, with 7 bases matching TRBD1. Germline V gives CDR1 MNHEY, CDR2 SMNVEV (reference sequence). V shed 3 bases, J shed 1 base, and the junction held 6 bases outside the gene matches. The CDR3 is 15 amino acids. This CDR3 is CASSFSDRESYEQYF. For the CDR3, the DNA is TGTGCCAGCAGTTTCTCCGACAGGGAGTCCTACGAGCAGTACTTC.

This sequence joins TRBV7-2 and TRBJ2-1; 9 bases line up with TRBD2. The ends lost 4 bases at V and 4 bases at J; junction bases unmatched: 5. The length of the CDR3 is 15 residues. Germline CDR1 reads SGHTA; CDR2 reads FQGNSA. CDR3 nucleotides: TGTGCCAGCAGCTCACGACTAGCGGTTTACAATGAGCAGTTCTTC. As protein: CASSSRLAVYNEQFF. Full variable domain (remainder filled in from reference TRBV7-2 and TRBJ2-1): GAGVSQSPSNKVTEKGKDVELRCDPISGHTALYWYRQSLGQGLEFLIYFQGNSAPDKSGLPSDRFSAERTGGSVSTLTIQRTQQEDSAVYLCASSSRLAVYNEQFFGPGTRLTVL.

The CDR3 region has the DNA TGCGCCAGCAGCCGAGGTGAGTTGACTGAAGCTTTCTTT. This codes for CASSRGELTEAFF. This chain uses TRBV4-1 with TRBJ1-1; no definite D call. Germline V CDR1 and CDR2: MGHRA, YSYEKL. Trimming stripped 4 bases from V and 5 bases from J, with 11 bases between. This CDR3 contains 13 residues.

This clonotype showed up just a few times. J is TRBJ2-5 and V is TRBV5-1; no clear D. Germline CDR1 reads SGHRS; CDR2 reads YFSETQ. V dropped 1 base and J dropped 5 bases, with 12 bases sitting between them. This CDR3 spans 14 amino acids. The CDR3 region is CASSLIWGRETQYF. As DNA, the CDR3 is TGCGCCAGCAGCTTGATCTGGGGAAGGGAGACCCAGTACTTC.

This clonotype is termed medium-sized (0.01 to 0.1%). This chain uses TRBV2 with TRBJ1-4; D is unresolved. CDR1 and CDR2 (germline): SNHLY, FYNNEI. There are 16 residues in the CDR3. V lost 1 base and J 0 bases, leaving 9 bases between the germline ends. The CDR3: CASSEEWVATNEKLFF. CDR3 DNA: TGTGCCAGCAGTGAAGAATGGGTCGCAACTAATGAAAAACTGTTTTTT.